This is a list of T cell receptor beta chains from one sample in a study of CD8 T cells in Susac syndrome. MiXCR, run by TCRdb on the immunoSEQ multiplex PCR reads, gives a single entry per CDR3 protein. The sample has under 200,000 distinct CDR3 sequences; around 96% are singletons. The sample comprised CD8+ T cells from PBMCs. The origin of the receptors is a human donor with multiple sclerosis. Both conserved end residues are part of each CDR3. The order of the fields is V gene, clone size, D gene, J gene, CDR3 protein, CDR3 DNA. D genes are given only for firm matches. The size of a clone is reported for some rows only, either as once, few or many, or as a class for expanded clones.

>TRBV12-3/TRBV12-4|-|-|TRBJ2-7
CASSPPADEQYF
TGTGCCAGCAGTCCCCCCGCGGACGAGCAGTACTTC
>TRBV7-8|-|TRBD2|TRBJ2-7
CASRAIGRSGSYEQYF
TGTGCCAGCAGGGCTATCGGGAGAAGCGGGAGCTACGAGCAGTACTTC
>TRBV20-1|-|TRBD2|TRBJ2-1
CSARVSAGGPPFF
TGCAGTGCTAGAGTGTCGGCGGGAGGGCCTCCGTTCTTC
>TRBV4-1|-|TRBD1|TRBJ1-5
CASSLKIEGAGQPQHF
TGCGCCAGCAGCCTCAAGATTGAGGGGGCAGGGCAGCCCCAGCATTTT
>TRBV19|-|-|TRBJ2-6
CASWSSTGANVLTF
TGTGCCAGTTGGTCTTCCACTGGGGCCAACGTCCTGACTTTC
>TRBV10-2|once|-|TRBJ2-7
CASQGPGAGTYEQYF
TGCGCCAGCCAAGGGCCAGGGGCAGGCACCTACGAGCAGTACTTC
>TRBV15|-|TRBD1|TRBJ2-1
CATSRDRGLYNEQFF
TGTGCCACCAGCAGGGACAGGGGGTTATACAATGAGCAGTTCTTC
>TRBV28|-|-|TRBJ2-7
CASSWGGPNLEQYF
TGTGCCAGCAGCTGGGGGGGCCCGAACCTCGAGCAGTACTTC
>TRBV7-9|once|TRBD1|TRBJ1-5
CASSLADTGAKIQPQHF
TGTGCCAGCAGCTTAGCTGATACAGGGGCGAAAATTCAGCCCCAGCATTTT
>TRBV10-2|-|-|TRBJ1-1
CASTRGGYTEAFF
TGCGCCAGCACGAGGGGAGGATACACTGAAGCTTTCTTT
>TRBV28|-|TRBD1|TRBJ2-4
CASSPGWTGLIQYF
TGTGCCAGCAGCCCCGGGTGGACAGGCCTTATTCAGTACTTC
>TRBV6-7|-|-|TRBJ2-1
CASGGHLDEQFF
TGTGCCAGCGGGGGCCACTTGGATGAGCAGTTCTTC
>TRBV28|-|TRBD2|TRBJ2-7
CASSTPYVGRRTSGTYEQYF
TGTGCCAGCAGTACGCCTTACGTGGGGCGACGGACTAGCGGAACCTACGAGCAGTACTTC
>TRBV29-1|-|-|TRBJ1-1
CSVVTGEAFF
TGCAGCGTTGTGACGGGTGAAGCTTTCTTT
>TRBV23-1|-|-|TRBJ1-1
CASSQPRSQNTEAFF
TGCGCCAGCAGTCAACCGAGGAGCCAGAACACTGAAGCTTTCTTT
>TRBV4-1|-|TRBD2|TRBJ2-1
CASSPGTSGVNEQFF
TGCGCCAGCAGCCCCGGGACTAGCGGGGTAAATGAGCAGTTCTTC
>TRBV29-1|-|TRBD2|TRBJ2-7
CSVASGAYEQYF
TGCAGCGTTGCTAGCGGCGCCTACGAGCAGTACTTC
>TRBV6-4|-|TRBD2|TRBJ2-1
CASSEVASGSNEQFF
TGTGCCAGCAGTGAAGTAGCTAGCGGGAGCAATGAGCAGTTCTTC
>TRBV9|-|-|TRBJ2-7
CASSVDRGSEQYF
TGTGCCAGCAGCGTAGATCGGGGGTCCGAGCAGTACTTC
>TRBV7-9|-|-|TRBJ2-3
CASSLFLGATDTQYF
TGTGCCAGCAGCTTATTCCTCGGGGCCACAGATACGCAGTATTTT
>TRBV6-5|-|-|TRBJ1-1
CASSYLGGTEAFF
TGTGCCAGCAGTTACTTAGGGGGCACTGAAGCTTTCTTT
>TRBV6-5|-|-|TRBJ2-5
CASFGETQYF
TGTGCCAGCTTCGGCGAGACCCAGTACTTC
>TRBV20-1|-|TRBD1|TRBJ2-3
CSVETGEGTDTQYF
TGCAGTGTTGAGACAGGGGAGGGCACAGATACGCAGTATTTT
>TRBV27|-|-|TRBJ2-1
CASSSTDYNEQFF
TGTGCCAGCAGTTCTACAGATTACAATGAGCAGTTCTTC
>TRBV27|-|-|TRBJ2-3
CASSLSESTDTQYF
TGTGCCAGCAGTTTGTCAGAAAGCACAGATACGCAGTATTTT
>TRBV2|-|-|TRBJ1-2
CASRGSRAFGYTF
TGTGCCAGCCGGGGGTCCCGGGCCTTTGGCTACACCTTC
>TRBV13|-|TRBD1|TRBJ1-2
CAGVPTGEDYGYTF
TGTGCCGGGGTACCGACAGGGGAAGACTATGGCTACACCTTC
>TRBV4-1|-|-|TRBJ1-4
CASSQEDSATNEKLFF
TGCGCCAGCAGCCAAGAGGACAGTGCAACTAATGAAAAACTGTTTTTT
>TRBV29-1|-|-|TRBJ2-2
CSVRHRTGELFF
TGCAGCGTGAGACACCGCACCGGGGAGCTGTTTTTT
>TRBV5-1|-|-|TRBJ2-7
CASRLNNAEDLYEQYF
TGCGCCAGCAGATTAAACAATGCCGAGGATCTTTACGAGCAGTACTTC
>TRBV7-9|-|-|TRBJ2-5
CASSFLPETQYF
TGTGCCAGCAGCTTCCTTCCAGAGACCCAGTACTTC
>TRBV7-9|-|-|TRBJ2-4
CASSKDQVQYF
TGTGCCAGCAGCAAGGACCAGGTTCAGTACTTC
>TRBV20-1|once|TRBD2|TRBJ2-1
CSARGLAAHNEQFF
TGCAGTGCCAGGGGACTAGCGGCCCACAATGAGCAGTTCTTC
>TRBV15|-|-|TRBJ2-1
CATSGHRANEQFF
TGTGCCACCAGCGGCCATCGAGCGAATGAGCAGTTCTTC
>TRBV9|-|-|TRBJ1-2
CASSELGPHYGYTF
TGTGCCAGCAGCGAGCTCGGACCCCACTATGGCTACACCTTC
>TRBV4-1|-|TRBD2|TRBJ2-1
CASSQRTEREFSYNEQFF
TGCGCCAGCAGCCAACGAACAGAGCGGGAGTTCTCCTACAATGAGCAGTTCTTC
>TRBV29-1|once|-|TRBJ2-2
CSVKVGELFF
TGCAGCGTAAAGGTCGGGGAGCTGTTTTTT
>TRBV7-9|-|-|TRBJ1-3
CASSHGESGNTIYF
TGTGCCAGCAGCCACGGGGAATCTGGAAACACCATATATTTT
>TRBV29-1|-|TRBD1|TRBJ2-6
CSVEATRTGSSGANVLTF
TGCAGCGTTGAAGCCACTCGGACAGGCTCCTCTGGGGCCAACGTCCTGACTTTC
>TRBV19|-|-|TRBJ2-7
CASSAGHLTYEQYF
TGTGCCAGTAGTGCGGGACACCTAACCTACGAGCAGTACTTC
>TRBV11-2|-|-|TRBJ2-5
CASSWDGTQYF
TGTGCCAGCAGCTGGGATGGGACCCAGTACTTC